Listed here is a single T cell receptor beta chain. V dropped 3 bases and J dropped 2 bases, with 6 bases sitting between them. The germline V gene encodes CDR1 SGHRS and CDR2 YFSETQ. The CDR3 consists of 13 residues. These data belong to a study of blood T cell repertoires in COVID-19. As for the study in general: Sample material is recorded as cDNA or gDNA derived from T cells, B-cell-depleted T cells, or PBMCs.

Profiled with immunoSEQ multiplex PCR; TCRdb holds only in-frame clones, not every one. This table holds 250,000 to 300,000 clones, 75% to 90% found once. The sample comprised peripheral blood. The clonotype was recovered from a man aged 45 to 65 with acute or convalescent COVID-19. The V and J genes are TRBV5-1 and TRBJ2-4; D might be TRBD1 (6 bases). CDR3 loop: CASSWDTKNIQYF. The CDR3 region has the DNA TGCGCCAGCAGCTGGGACACCAAAAACATTCAGTACTTC. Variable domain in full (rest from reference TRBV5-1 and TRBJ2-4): KAGVTQTPRYLIKTRGQQVTLSCSPISGHRSVSWYQQTPGQGLQFLFEYFSETQRNKGNFPGRFSGRQFSNSRSEMNVSTLELGDSALYLCASSWDTKNIQYFGAGTRLSVL.